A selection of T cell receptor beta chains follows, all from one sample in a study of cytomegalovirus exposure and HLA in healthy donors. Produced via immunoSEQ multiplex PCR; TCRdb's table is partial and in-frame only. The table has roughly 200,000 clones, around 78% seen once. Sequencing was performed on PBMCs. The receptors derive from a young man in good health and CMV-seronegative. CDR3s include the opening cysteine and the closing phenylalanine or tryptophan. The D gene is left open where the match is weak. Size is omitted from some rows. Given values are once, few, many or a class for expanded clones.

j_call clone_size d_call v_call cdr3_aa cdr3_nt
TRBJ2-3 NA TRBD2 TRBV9 CASSVTSGTTDTQYF TGTGCCAGCAGCGTTACTAGCGGGACCACAGATACGCAGTATTTT
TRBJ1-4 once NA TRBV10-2 CASSEARAGDEKLFF TGCGCCAGCAGTGAGGCGCGAGCGGGGGATGAAAAACTGTTTTTT
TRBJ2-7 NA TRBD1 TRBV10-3 CAISGTGGSHEQYF TGTGCCATCAGTGGGACAGGGGGGTCCCACGAGCAGTACTTC
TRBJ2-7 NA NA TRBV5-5 CASSYTSSYEQYF TGTGCCAGCAGCTATACGAGCTCCTACGAGCAGTACTTC
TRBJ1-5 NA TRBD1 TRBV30 CAWSADRGQKNQPQHF TGTGCCTGGAGTGCCGATCGGGGACAGAAGAATCAGCCCCAGCATTTT
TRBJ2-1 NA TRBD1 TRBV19 CASQRQGMDNEQFF TGTGCCAGCCAAAGACAGGGTATGGACAATGAGCAGTTCTTC
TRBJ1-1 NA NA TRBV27 CASSLIGANTEAFF TGTGCCAGCAGTTTAATAGGAGCTAACACTGAAGCTTTCTTT
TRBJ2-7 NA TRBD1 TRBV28 CASGQGNSYEQYF TGTGCCAGCGGACAGGGGAATTCCTACGAGCAGTACTTC
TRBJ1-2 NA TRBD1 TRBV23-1 CASSHRDRGRSYGYTF TGCGCCAGCAGTCACCGGGACAGGGGTCGGAGCTATGGCTACACCTTC
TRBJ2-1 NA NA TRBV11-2 CASSLWLSGVSYNEQFF TGTGCCAGCAGCTTATGGCTTTCGGGGGTCTCCTACAATGAGCAGTTCTTC
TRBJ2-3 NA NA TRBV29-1 CSVDRGTDTQYF TGCAGCGTTGACAGGGGAACAGATACGCAGTATTTT
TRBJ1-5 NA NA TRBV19 CASSVGRGAGQPQHF TGTGCCAGTAGTGTCGGTCGGGGGGCGGGTCAGCCCCAGCATTTT
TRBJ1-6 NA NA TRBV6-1 CASSETRGGMAPLHF TGTGCCAGCAGTGAAACCAGGGGTGGAATGGCACCCCTCCACTTT
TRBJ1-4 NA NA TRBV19 CATSRGRGLEKLFF TGTGCCACCTCGCGGGGCAGAGGTCTCGAAAAACTGTTTTTT
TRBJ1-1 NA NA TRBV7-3 CASKRTADTEAFF TGTGCCAGCAAAAGGACAGCTGACACTGAAGCTTTCTTT
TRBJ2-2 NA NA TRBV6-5 CASSYFSGANTGELFF TGTGCCAGCAGTTATTTCTCGGGAGCGAACACCGGGGAGCTGTTTTTT
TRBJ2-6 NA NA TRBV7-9 CASSRGMLGANVLTF TGTGCCAGCAGCCGCGGGATGCTCGGGGCCAACGTCCTGACTTTC
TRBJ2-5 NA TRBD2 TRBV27 CASSHSSGGTQYF TGTGCCAGCAGTCACAGCTCGGGGGGGACCCAGTACTTC
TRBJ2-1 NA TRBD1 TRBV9 CASSVGTEGHEQFF TGTGCCAGCAGCGTCGGGACAGAAGGACATGAGCAGTTCTTC
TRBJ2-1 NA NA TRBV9 CASSPAGGSYNEQFF TGTGCCAGCAGCCCAGCTGGGGGGTCCTACAATGAGCAGTTCTTC
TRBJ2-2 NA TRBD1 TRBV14 CASSHPGQGITGELFF TGTGCCAGCAGCCATCCGGGACAGGGGATTACCGGGGAGCTGTTTTTT
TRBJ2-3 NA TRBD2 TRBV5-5 CASTASGTTDTQYF TGTGCCAGCACGGCTAGCGGGACCACAGATACGCAGTATTTT
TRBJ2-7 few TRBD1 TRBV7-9 CASSLGDRGLHEQYF TGTGCCAGCAGCTTAGGGGACAGGGGTTTGCACGAGCAGTACTTC
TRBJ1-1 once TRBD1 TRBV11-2 CASSDRDRGPMNTEAFF TGTGCCAGCAGTGACCGGGACAGGGGACCTATGAACACTGAAGCTTTCTTT
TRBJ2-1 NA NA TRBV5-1 CASSLSGDPNEQFF TGCGCCAGCAGCTTGTCGGGAGACCCCAATGAGCAGTTCTTC
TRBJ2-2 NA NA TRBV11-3 CASSRETGELFF TGTGCCAGCAGCAGGGAGACCGGGGAGCTGTTTTTT
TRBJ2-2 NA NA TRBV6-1 CASKPTLGELFF TGTGCCAGCAAGCCTACCCTTGGGGAGCTGTTTTTT
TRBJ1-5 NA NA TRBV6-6 CASSYGEGSNQPQHF TGTGCCAGCAGTTACGGGGAGGGATCGAATCAGCCCCAGCATTTT
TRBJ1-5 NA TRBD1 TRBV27 CASSLSGGATYSNQPQHF TGTGCCAGCAGTTTATCAGGGGGCGCGACTTATAGCAATCAGCCCCAGCATTTT
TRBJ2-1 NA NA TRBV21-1 CASSRLAVAYNEQFF TGTGCCAGCAGCAGACTAGCGGTGGCCTACAATGAGCAGTTCTTC
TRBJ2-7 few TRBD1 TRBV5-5 CASSAGQGVGYEQYF TGTGCCAGCAGCGCGGGACAGGGGGTAGGCTACGAGCAGTACTTC
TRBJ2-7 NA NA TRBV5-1 CASSLEQGIHEQYF TGCGCCAGCAGCTTGGAGCAGGGGATCCACGAGCAGTACTTC
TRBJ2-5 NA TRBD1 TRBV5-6 CASSSSGTGEGTQYF TGTGCCAGCAGCTCCTCCGGGACAGGGGAGGGGACCCAGTACTTC
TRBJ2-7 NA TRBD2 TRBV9 CASSPQAGANEQYF TGTGCCAGCAGCCCCCAAGCGGGGGCCAACGAGCAGTACTTC
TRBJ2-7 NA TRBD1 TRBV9 CASSSGTGTYEQHF TGTGCCAGCAGCTCAGGGACAGGGACCTACGAGCAGCACTTC
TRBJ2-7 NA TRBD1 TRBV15 CATSRGIETGYYEQYF TGTGCCACCAGCAGAGGCATAGAGACAGGGTACTACGAGCAGTACTTC
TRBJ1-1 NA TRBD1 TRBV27 CASSRGTGWTEAFF TGTGCCAGCAGTCGCGGGACAGGGTGGACTGAAGCTTTCTTT
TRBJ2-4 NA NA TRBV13 CASSRDTLGKNIQYF TGTGCCAGCAGCCGGGACACCCTCGGAAAAAACATTCAGTACTTC
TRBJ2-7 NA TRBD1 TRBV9 CASSVATGQGLLYEQYF TGTGCCAGCAGCGTAGCTACGGGACAGGGTTTACTCTACGAGCAGTACTTC
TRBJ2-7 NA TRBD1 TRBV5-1 CASSSSPTGGEQYF TGCGCCAGCAGCTCGTCTCCGACAGGGGGAGAGCAGTACTTC
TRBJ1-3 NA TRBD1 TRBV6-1 CASRGREGAGNTIYF TGTGCCAGCAGGGGCAGAGAGGGGGCAGGGAACACCATATATTTT
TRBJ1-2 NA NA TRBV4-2 CASSQATEYGYTF TGTGCCAGCAGCCAAGCGACAGAATATGGCTACACCTTC
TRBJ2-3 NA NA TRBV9 CASSASTSTDTQYF TGTGCCAGCAGCGCCTCCACAAGCACAGATACGCAGTATTTT
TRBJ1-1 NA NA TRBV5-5 CASSQEGWGTEAFF TGTGCCAGCAGCCAGGAGGGATGGGGTACTGAAGCTTTCTTT
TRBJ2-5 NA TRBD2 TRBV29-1 CSVEDPLAGPETLYF TGCAGCGTTGAAGATCCCCTAGCGGGGCCGGAGACCCTGTACTTC
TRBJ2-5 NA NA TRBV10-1 CASSPGTGSQETQYF TGCGCCAGCAGTCCCGGGACTGGTTCTCAAGAGACCCAGTACTTC